The entry that follows covers one T cell receptor (beta chain) sequence. From germline, CDR1 is MNHNS and CDR2 SASEGT. The V and J ends lost 0 bases and 9 bases, in that order; junction bases with no gene match: 13. The CDR3 runs 16 residues. This PCR relied on a set of 60 Vbeta primers and 13 Jbeta primers. Assay used: immunoSEQ multiplex PCR; TCRdb lists only in-frame clones, some missing. Of roughly 160,000 clones in the sample, nearly 80% were seen once. The data belong to a study of cytomegalovirus exposure and HLA in healthy donors. Looking at the study overall: For the roughly 390 genotyped donors, more than 80% fell within the Caucasian-associated ancestry cluster.

The chain links TRBV6-1 to TRBJ1-2, with TRBD1 identical over 7 bases. The source is a man between 50 and 59 years old in good health and CMV-seropositive. Sequenced material: PBMCs. The CDR3 sequence: CASSEAGPAGGRRYTF. Written as DNA, the CDR3 is TGTGCCAGCAGTGAAGCGGGCCCCGCAGGGGGTCGTCGCTACACCTTC.